Listed below are T cell receptor beta chains from one sample, sequenced in a study of shared clonotypes between healthy human individuals. TCRdb's copy holds only in-frame clones and misses some; the assay was immunoSEQ multiplex PCR. The sample holds around 1.5 million clones; 95% to 99% are singletons and the top ten take 0.4% to 0.45%. Input material: naive CD4+ T cells sorted from blood. The origin of the receptors is a young man in good health. Each CDR3 is given with its conserved first and last residue. The D gene is left open where the match is weak. A clone size is listed for some rows: how often the clone was seen (once, few, many), or a class if it is expanded.

D gene,V gene,clone size,J gene,CDR3 DNA,CDR3 protein
TRBD1,TRBV6-6,.,TRBJ2-7,TGTGCCAGCAGCTGGGACAGGGGACCCTACGAGCAGTACTTC,CASSWDRGPYEQYF
.,TRBV5-5,.,TRBJ2-1,TGTGCCAGCAGCTCCCCCGTGGGGGGCGAGCAGTTCTTC,CASSSPVGGEQFF
.,TRBV7-9,once,TRBJ2-2,TGTGCCAGCAGCGCGCGACTAGGGAGTCCCGGGGAGCTGTTTTTT,CASSARLGSPGELFF
TRBD1,TRBV7-2,.,TRBJ1-5,TGTGCCAGCAGCGCCCAGACAGGGTTGGGAAATCAGCCCCAGCATTTT,CASSAQTGLGNQPQHF
.,TRBV27,.,TRBJ1-2,TGTGCCAGCAGTTTGTGGGCCACGTCCACTGATGGCTACACCTTC,CASSLWATSTDGYTF
TRBD1,TRBV6-1,.,TRBJ1-3,TGTGCCAGCAGACAGGGGGCTGGAAACACCATATATTTT,CASRQGAGNTIYF
.,TRBV15,.,TRBJ2-2,TGTGCCACCAGCAGAGTAGTTCTTTCCGGCACCGGGGAGCTGTTTTTT,CATSRVVLSGTGELFF
.,TRBV6-5,.,TRBJ2-7,TGTGCCAGCAGTTCGTTCACAGGGACATACGAGCAGTACTTC,CASSSFTGTYEQYF
.,TRBV9,.,TRBJ2-5,TGTGCCAGCAGCACGGGTGTAGTGGAGACCCAGTACTTC,CASSTGVVETQYF
.,TRBV19,.,TRBJ2-1,TGTGCCAGTAGTGACTGGGGCGGCAACTCCAACAATGAGCAGTTCTTC,CASSDWGGNSNNEQFF
.,TRBV15,.,TRBJ2-2,TGTGCCACCAGCAGAGGTCTTGGGGGCACCGGGGAGCTGTTTTTT,CATSRGLGGTGELFF
.,TRBV18,.,TRBJ2-5,TGTGCCAGCTCACCGAGCCCCGTGGTAGAGACCCAGTACTTC,CASSPSPVVETQYF
.,TRBV6-5,.,TRBJ2-3,TGTGCCACCCGAACCTGGGACAGCACAGATACGCAGTATTTT,CATRTWDSTDTQYF
.,TRBV7-8,.,TRBJ1-5,TGTGCCAGCAGCGTCTCCGGGAATAGCAATCAGCCCCAGCATTTT,CASSVSGNSNQPQHF
.,TRBV1,.,TRBJ2-1,TGCACCAGCTGCCACGGGACTATACGGGTTGAGCAGTTCTTC,CTSCHGTIRVEQFF